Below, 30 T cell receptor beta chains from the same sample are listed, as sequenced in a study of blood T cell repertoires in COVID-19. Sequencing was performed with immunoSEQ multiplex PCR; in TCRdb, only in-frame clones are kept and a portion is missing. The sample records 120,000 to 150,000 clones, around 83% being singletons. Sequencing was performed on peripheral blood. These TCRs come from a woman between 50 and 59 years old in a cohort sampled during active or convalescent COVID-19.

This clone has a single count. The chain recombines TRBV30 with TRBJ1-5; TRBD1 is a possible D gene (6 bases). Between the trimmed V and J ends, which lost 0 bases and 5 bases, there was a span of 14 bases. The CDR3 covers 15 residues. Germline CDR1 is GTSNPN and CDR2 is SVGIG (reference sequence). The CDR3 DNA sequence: TGTGCCTGGAGTGTAAGCGCGGGGGCCCATCAGCCCCAGCATTTT. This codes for CAWSVSAGAHQPQHF.

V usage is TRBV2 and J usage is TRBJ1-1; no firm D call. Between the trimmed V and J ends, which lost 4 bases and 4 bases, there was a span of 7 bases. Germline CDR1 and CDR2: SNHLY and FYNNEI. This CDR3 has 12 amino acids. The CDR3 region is CASSGPGTEAFF. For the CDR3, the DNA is TGTGCCAGCAGTGGTCCAGGCACTGAAGCTTTCTTT.

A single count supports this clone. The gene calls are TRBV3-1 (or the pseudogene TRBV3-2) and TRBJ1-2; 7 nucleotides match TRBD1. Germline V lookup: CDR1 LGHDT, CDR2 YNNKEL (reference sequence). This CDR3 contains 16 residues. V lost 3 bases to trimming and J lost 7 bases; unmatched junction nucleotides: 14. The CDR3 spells CASSHRDRYATGGYTF. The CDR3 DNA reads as TGTGCCAGCAGCCACCGGGACAGATATGCGACAGGTGGCTACACCTTC.

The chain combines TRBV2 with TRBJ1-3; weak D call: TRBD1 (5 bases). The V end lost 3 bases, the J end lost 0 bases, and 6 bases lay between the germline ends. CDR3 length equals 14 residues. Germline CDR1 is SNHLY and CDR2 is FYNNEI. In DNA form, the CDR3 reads TGTGCCAGCAGTGAGACAGTCTCTGGAAACACCATATATTTT. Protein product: CASSETVSGNTIYF.

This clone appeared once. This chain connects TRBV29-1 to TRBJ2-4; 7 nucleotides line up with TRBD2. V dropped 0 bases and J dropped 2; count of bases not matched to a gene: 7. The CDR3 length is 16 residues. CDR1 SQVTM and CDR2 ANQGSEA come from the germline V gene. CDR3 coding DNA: TGCAGCGTTGAAGACATAGGGAGGGGAACCAAAAACATTCAGTACTTC. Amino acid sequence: CSVEDIGRGTKNIQYF.

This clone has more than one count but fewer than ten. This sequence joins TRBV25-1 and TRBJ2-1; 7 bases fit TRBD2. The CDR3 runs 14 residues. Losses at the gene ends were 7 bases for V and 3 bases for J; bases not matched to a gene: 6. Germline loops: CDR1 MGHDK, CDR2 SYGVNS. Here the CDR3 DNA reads TGTGCCAGCACCTCAGCGGGGAACTACAATGAGCAGTTCTTC. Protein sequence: CASTSAGNYNEQFF.

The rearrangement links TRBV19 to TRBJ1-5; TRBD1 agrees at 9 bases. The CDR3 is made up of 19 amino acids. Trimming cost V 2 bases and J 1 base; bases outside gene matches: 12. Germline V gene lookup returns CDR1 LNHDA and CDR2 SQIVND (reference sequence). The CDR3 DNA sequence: TGTGCCAGTAGTATAAGTCCCGGACAGGGGAGTATCAGCAATCAGCCCCAGCATTTT. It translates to CASSISPGQGSISNQPQHF.

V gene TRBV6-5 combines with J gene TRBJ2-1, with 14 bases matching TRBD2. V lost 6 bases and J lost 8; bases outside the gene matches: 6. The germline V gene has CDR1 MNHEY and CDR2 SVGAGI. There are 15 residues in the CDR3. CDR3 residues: CASSQTSGGAYEQFF. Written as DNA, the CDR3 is TGTGCCAGCAGCCAGACTAGCGGGGGGGCATATGAGCAGTTCTTC.

CDR3 sequence reads: CASSSQTSMSTEAFF. The CDR3 nucleotides read TGTGCCAGCAGCAGTCAGACATCTATGAGCACTGAAGCTTTCTTT. This chain links TRBV2 with TRBJ1-1; no clear D. CDR3 length: 15 amino acids. V lost 6 bases, J lost 4 bases, and 18 bases lay in between. Per the germline V gene, CDR1 is SNHLY and CDR2 is FYNNEI.

The CDR3 region has the DNA TGTGCCAGCTCACCACCGGGGCTGAACTATGGCTACACCTTC. Translation: CASSPPGLNYGYTF. The genes are TRBV18 and TRBJ1-2; possibly TRBD1 for D (5 bases). V lost 0 bases and J 2 bases, leaving 7 bases between the germline ends. The V gene's germline CDR1 is KGHSH and CDR2 LQKENI. The length of the CDR3 is 14 residues.

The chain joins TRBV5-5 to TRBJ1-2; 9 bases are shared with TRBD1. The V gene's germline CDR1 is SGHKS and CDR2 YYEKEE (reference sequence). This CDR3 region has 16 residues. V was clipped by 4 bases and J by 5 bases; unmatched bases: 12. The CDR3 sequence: CASSPIGTGMEYGYTF. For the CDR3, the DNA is TGTGCCAGCAGCCCCATTGGGACAGGGATGGAATATGGCTACACCTTC.

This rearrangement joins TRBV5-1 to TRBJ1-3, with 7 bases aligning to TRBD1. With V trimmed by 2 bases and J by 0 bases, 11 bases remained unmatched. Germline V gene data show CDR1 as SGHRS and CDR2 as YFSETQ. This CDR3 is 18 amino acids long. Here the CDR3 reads CASSLRNSGGSSGNTIYF. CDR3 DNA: TGCGCCAGCAGCTTACGAAATTCAGGGGGTAGCTCTGGAAACACCATATATTTT.

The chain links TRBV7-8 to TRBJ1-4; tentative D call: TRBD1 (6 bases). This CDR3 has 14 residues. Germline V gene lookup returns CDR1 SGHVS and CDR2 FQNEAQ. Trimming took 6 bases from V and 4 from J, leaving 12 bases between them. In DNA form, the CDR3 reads TGTGCCAGCAGTTCTCAGGGGATTAATGAAAAACTGTTTTTT. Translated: CASSSQGINEKLFF.

DNA of the CDR3: TGCGCCAGCAGCCCCGAGGGCGACACCGGGGAGCTGTTTTTT. It codes for CASSPEGDTGELFF. The V call is TRBV5-1, the J call TRBJ2-2; maybe TRBD2 (5 bases). V gave up 4 bases and J gave up 3 bases, with 10 bases separating them. The germline V gene has CDR1 SGHRS and CDR2 YFSETQ. The CDR3 is made up of 14 amino acids.

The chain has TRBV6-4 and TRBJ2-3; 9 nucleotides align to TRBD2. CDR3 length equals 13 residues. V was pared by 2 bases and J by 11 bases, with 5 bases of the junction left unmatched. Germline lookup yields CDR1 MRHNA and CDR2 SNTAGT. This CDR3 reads CASSDSLAGLQYF. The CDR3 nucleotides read TGTGCCAGCAGTGACAGTCTAGCGGGGCTGCAGTATTTT.

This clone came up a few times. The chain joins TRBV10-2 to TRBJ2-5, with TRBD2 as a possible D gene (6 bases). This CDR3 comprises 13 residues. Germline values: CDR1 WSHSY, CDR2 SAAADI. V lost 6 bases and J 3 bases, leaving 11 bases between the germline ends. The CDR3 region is CASRLGGKETQYF. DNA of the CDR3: TGCGCCAGCAGGCTTGGGGGGAAAGAGACCCAGTACTTC.

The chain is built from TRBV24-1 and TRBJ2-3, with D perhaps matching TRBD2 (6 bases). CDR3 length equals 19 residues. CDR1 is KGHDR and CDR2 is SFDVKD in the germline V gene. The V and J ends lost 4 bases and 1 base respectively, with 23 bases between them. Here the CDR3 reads CATSDPTPRSGGGTDTQYF. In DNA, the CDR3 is TGTGCCACCAGTGACCCCACCCCCCGAAGCGGCGGGGGCACAGATACGCAGTATTTT.

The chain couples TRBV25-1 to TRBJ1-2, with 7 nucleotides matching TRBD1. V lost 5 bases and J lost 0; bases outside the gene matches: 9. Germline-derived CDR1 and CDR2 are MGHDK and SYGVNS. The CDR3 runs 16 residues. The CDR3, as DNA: TGTGCCAGCAGTAAACAGGGGCCAGGGGCTAACTATGGCTACACCTTC. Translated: CASSKQGPGANYGYTF.

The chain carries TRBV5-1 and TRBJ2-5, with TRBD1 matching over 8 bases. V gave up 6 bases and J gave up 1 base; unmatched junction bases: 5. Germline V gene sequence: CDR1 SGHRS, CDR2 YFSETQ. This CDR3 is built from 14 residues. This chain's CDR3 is CASTRDRGQETQYF. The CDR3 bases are TGCGCCAGCACCCGTGACAGGGGCCAAGAGACCCAGTACTTC.

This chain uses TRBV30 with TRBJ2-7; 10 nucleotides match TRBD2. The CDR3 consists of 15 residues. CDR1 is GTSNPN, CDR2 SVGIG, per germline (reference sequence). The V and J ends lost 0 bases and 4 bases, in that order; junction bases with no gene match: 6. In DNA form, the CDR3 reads TGTGCCTGGAGTGTACTAGCGGGGATAAATTACGAGCAGTACTTC. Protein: CAWSVLAGINYEQYF.

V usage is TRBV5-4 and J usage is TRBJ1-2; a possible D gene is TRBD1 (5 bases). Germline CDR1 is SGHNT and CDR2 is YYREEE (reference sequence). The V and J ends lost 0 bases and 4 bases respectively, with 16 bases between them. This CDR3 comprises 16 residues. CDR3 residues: CASSLEGAGGAYGYTF. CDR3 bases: TGTGCCAGCAGCTTGGAAGGGGCAGGAGGGGCCTATGGCTACACCTTC.

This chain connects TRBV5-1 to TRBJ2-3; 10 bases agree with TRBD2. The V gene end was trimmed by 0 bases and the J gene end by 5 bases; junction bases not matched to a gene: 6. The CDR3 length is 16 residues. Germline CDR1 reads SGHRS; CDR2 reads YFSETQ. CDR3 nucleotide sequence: TGCGCCAGCAGCTTGGGGAGCGGGGGGGCCCGAGATACGCAGTATTTT. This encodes CASSLGSGGARDTQYF.

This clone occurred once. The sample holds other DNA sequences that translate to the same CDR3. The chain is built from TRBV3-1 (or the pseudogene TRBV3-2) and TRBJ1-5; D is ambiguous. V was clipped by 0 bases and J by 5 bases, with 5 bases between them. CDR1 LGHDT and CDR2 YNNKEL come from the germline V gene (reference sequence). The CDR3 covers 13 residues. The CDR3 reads CASSQDRDQPQHF. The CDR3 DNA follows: TGTGCCAGCAGCCAAGATCGAGATCAGCCCCAGCATTTT.

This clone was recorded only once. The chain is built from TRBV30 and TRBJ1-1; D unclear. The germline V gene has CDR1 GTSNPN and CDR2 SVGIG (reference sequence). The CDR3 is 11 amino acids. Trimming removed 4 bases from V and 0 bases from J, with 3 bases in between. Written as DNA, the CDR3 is TGTGCCTGGACGGTGAACACTGAAGCTTTCTTT. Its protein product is CAWTVNTEAFF.

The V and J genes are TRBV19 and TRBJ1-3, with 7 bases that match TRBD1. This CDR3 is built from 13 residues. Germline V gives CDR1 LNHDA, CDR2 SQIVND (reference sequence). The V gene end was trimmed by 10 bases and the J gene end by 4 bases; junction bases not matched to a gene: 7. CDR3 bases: TGTGCCACCGACAGGGCGGCAGGAAACACCATATATTTT. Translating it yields CATDRAAGNTIYF.

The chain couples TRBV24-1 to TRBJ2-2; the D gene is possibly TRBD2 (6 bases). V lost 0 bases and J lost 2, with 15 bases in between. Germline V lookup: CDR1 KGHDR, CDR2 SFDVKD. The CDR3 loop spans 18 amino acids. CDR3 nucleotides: TGTGCCACCAGTGATTTGCTTATAGGGGCGGGAAACACCGGGGAGCTGTTTTTT. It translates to CATSDLLIGAGNTGELFF.

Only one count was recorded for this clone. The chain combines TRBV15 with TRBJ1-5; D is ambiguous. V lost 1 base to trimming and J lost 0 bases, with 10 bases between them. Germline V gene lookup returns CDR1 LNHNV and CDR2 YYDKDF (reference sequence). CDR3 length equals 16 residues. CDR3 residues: CATSRGAANSNQPQHF. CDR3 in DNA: TGTGCCACCAGCAGAGGGGCAGCTAATAGCAATCAGCCCCAGCATTTT. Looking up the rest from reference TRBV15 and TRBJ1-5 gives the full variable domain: DAMVIQNPRYQVTQFGKPVTLSCSQTLNHNVMYWYQQKSSQAPKLLFHYYDKDFNNEADTPDNFQSRRPNTSFCFLDIRSPGLGDTAMYLCATSRGAANSNQPQHFGDGTRLSIL.

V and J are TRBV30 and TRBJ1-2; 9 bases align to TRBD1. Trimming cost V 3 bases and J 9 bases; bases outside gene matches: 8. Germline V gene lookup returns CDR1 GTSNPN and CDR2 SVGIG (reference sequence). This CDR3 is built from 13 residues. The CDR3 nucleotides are TGTGCCTGGAGACCGGGACAGGGTTCTCGCTACACCTTC. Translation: CAWRPGQGSRYTF.

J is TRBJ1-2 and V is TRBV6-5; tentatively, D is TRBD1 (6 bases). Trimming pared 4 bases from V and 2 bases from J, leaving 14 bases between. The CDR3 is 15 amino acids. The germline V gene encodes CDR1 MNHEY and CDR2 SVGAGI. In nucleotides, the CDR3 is TGTGCCAGCAGTTTCCCACAGGGTACCAACTATGGCTACACCTTC. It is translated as CASSFPQGTNYGYTF.

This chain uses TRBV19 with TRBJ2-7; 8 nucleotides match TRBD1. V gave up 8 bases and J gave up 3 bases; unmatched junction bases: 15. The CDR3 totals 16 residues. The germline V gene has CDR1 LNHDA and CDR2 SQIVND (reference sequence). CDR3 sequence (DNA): TGTGCCAGTGGCCCCCCCCCGGACAGGGAAATCTACGAGCAGTACTTC. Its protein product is CASGPPPDREIYEQYF.